Presented here are 15 T cell receptor beta chains from one specimen sequenced in a study of identical twins. TCRdb reprocessed the 5' RACE reads via MiXCR and lists one record per CDR3 protein. The sample shows roughly 690,000 distinct CDR3 sequences, 6% to 6.5% of them seen only once. The sample taken for sequencing was naive T cells sorted from blood. These receptors came from a man aged 18 to 30 in good health.

This clonotype was seen more than once but under ten times. V and J are TRBV24-1 and TRBJ2-1; 9 bases agree with TRBD1. CDR1 is KGHDR, CDR2 SFDVKD, per germline. The CDR3 covers 15 residues. V lost 3 bases to trimming and J lost 2 bases; unmatched junction nucleotides: 1. The CDR3 loop is CATSDTGGPYNEQFF. CDR3 coding DNA: TGTGCCACCAGTGATACAGGGGGCCCCTACAATGAGCAGTTCTTC.

This clonotype has a handful of counts. This chain uses TRBV7-8 with TRBJ2-5, with 9 bases that match TRBD2. The ends lost 5 bases at V and 5 bases at J; junction bases unmatched: 12. Germline CDR1 is SGHVS and CDR2 is FQNEAQ. The CDR3 sequence is 16 residues long. The CDR3 coding sequence is TGTGCCAGCAGCCGGGACGGCGGGAGGGCCCGGGAGACCCAGTACTTC. It encodes CASSRDGGRARETQYF.

This clonotype was seen at least ten times. The chain joins TRBV20-1 to TRBJ2-7; no reliable D call. This CDR3 has 13 residues. Germline V CDR1 and CDR2: DFQATT, SNEGSKA (reference sequence). Deletions cut 2 bases from V and 6 bases from J, with 14 bases between. As DNA, the CDR3 is TGCAGTGCTAGAAACTCGGTAGACGCCGAGCAGTACTTC. Amino acids: CSARNSVDAEQYF.

This clonotype occurred many times. The rearrangement joins TRBV7-2 to TRBJ2-2, with D perhaps TRBD1 (6 bases). With 5 bases removed from V and 5 bases from J, the gap between germline ends came to 9 bases. The CDR3 covers 13 residues. CDR1 SGHTA and CDR2 FQGNSA come from the germline V gene. DNA for the CDR3: TGTGCCAGCAGCAACCAGGGGACCGGGGAGCTGTTTTTT. It codes for CASSNQGTGELFF. Full variable domain (missing parts from reference TRBV7-2 and TRBJ2-2): GAGVSQSPSNKVTEKGKDVELRCDPISGHTALYWYRQSLGQGLEFLIYFQGNSAPDKSGLPSDRFSAERTGGSVSTLTIQRTQQEDSAVYLCASSNQGTGELFFGEGSRLTVL.

The sample holds many counts of this clonotype. The rearrangement joins TRBV5-1 to TRBJ1-1, with D possibly TRBD1 on 5 matching bases. The CDR3 length is 13 residues. Trimming pared 6 bases from V and 4 bases from J, leaving 13 bases between. Germline lookup yields CDR1 SGHRS and CDR2 YFSETQ. The CDR3 DNA reads as TGCGCCAGCATGAGGGCCGGGGGCACTGAAGCTTTCTTT. Protein product: CASMRAGGTEAFF.

The sample holds many counts of this clonotype. This chain uses TRBV29-1 with TRBJ2-7, with 9 bases lining up with TRBD2. The junction had 5 bases not matched to a gene; V was cut back by 5 bases and J by 3 bases. Germline V gene lookup returns CDR1 SQVTM and CDR2 ANQGSEA. The CDR3 is 13 amino acids. CDR3 in amino acids: CSVRVSGSYEQYF. The CDR3 DNA reads TGCAGCGTTCGGGTTAGCGGGAGCTACGAGCAGTACTTC.

This clonotype was counted at least ten times. The J gene is TRBJ2-1, the V gene TRBV20-1; D is unclear. The V and J ends lost 6 bases and 8 bases respectively, with 11 bases between them. Germline V gene sequence: CDR1 DFQATT, CDR2 SNEGSKA (reference sequence). The CDR3 has 11 residues. CDR3 protein: CSATTGDEQFF. The CDR3 region has the DNA TGCAGTGCCACCACTGGAGATGAGCAGTTCTTC.

This clonotype came up a few times. V is TRBV5-1 and J is TRBJ2-3; maybe TRBD2 (5 bases). CDR1 and CDR2 (germline): SGHRS, YFSETQ. CDR3 length: 15 amino acids. Trimming pared 0 bases from V and 4 bases from J, leaving 12 bases between. CDR3 nucleotides: TGCGCCAGCAGCTTGGAGAGCGGTCTAGCAGATACGCAGTATTTT. Translating it yields CASSLESGLADTQYF.

The gene calls are TRBV5-6 and TRBJ2-5; 8 bases match TRBD2. CDR1 is SGHDT and CDR2 is YYEEEE in the germline V gene. This CDR3 contains 15 residues. J gave up 5 bases and V 3 bases, and 9 bases lay outside the gene matches. As DNA, the CDR3 is TGTGCCAGCAGCTCGGGACTAGTGGGATATGAGACCCAGTACTTC. Its translation is CASSSGLVGYETQYF.

As concerns this clonotype: A much larger clone differs from this one at a single base, so this may be a read error. J is TRBJ2-3 and V is TRBV21-1. TRBV21-1 is a recognized pseudogene. The CDR3 is 13 residues long. CDR3 loop: CANSKVGIDTQYF. As DNA, the CDR3 is TGTGCCAACAGCAAAGTAGGGATAGATACGCAGTATTTT.

This clonotype has ten or more counts. The chain joins TRBV6-2 or TRBV6-3 to TRBJ1-5, with 11 bases fitting TRBD1. After removal of 7 bases from V and 7 bases from J, the junction contained 18 bases not matched to a gene. Germline V gene sequence: CDR1 MNHEY, CDR2 SVGEGT. This CDR3 has 18 amino acids. CDR3 loop: CASTHHSGQGVINQPQHF. In nucleotides, the CDR3 is TGTGCCAGCACTCATCATTCGGGACAGGGGGTCATCAACCAGCCCCAGCATTTT.

V usage is TRBV19 and J usage is TRBJ2-1; the match to TRBD1 covers 7 bases. The CDR3 has 15 residues. Unmatched junction bases numbered 5, after V lost 3 bases and J lost 3 bases. CDR1 is LNHDA, CDR2 SQIVND, per germline (reference sequence). This CDR3 reads CASSIDRAIYNEQFF. DNA of the CDR3: TGTGCCAGTAGTATCGACAGGGCGATCTACAATGAGCAGTTCTTC.

There are many counts of this clonotype. CDR3 nucleotides: TGCAGTGCTGAAGGTGCTGGTGGATCACCCGGGACAGATGGCAACTATGGCTACACCTTC. Translation gives CSAEGAGGSPGTDGNYGYTF. V is TRBV20-1 and J is TRBJ1-2; the match to TRBD1 covers 7 bases. The V and J ends lost 5 bases and 2 bases, in that order; junction bases with no gene match: 26. There are 20 residues in the CDR3. Germline V gives CDR1 DFQATT, CDR2 SNEGSKA (reference sequence).

Points on this clonotype: Lacking the conserved final phenylalanine or tryptophan, this CDR3 likely reflects a read error. V usage is TRBV20-1 and J usage is TRBJ2-7; TRBD1 is a possible D gene (6 bases). The germline V gene has CDR1 DFQATT and CDR2 SNEGSKA (reference sequence). CDR3 length: 13 amino acids. The CDR3 region is CRPAGTPSYEQYL. DNA of the CDR3: TGCAGACCGGCCGGGACACCTTCTTACGAGCAGTACTTG.

This clonotype has more than one count but fewer than ten. V is TRBV12-3 or TRBV12-4 and J is TRBJ2-5; tentative D call: TRBD2 (6 bases). The CDR3 runs to 16 residues. The V end was cut by 0 bases, the J end by 4 bases, with 15 bases between. CDR3 loop: CASSLALSEGTETQYF. The DNA for the CDR3 is TGTGCCAGCAGTTTAGCGCTGTCGGAGGGGACAGAGACCCAGTACTTC.